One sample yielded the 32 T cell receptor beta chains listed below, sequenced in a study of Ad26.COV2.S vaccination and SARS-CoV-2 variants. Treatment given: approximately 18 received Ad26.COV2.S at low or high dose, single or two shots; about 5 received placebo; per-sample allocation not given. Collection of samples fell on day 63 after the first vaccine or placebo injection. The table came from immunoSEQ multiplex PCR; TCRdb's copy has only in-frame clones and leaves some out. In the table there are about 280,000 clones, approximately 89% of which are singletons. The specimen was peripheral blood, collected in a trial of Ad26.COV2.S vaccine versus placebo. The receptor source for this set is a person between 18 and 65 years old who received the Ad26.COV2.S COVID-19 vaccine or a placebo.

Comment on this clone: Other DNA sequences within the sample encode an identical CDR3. The chain's CDR3 is CASGLNTLNTEAFF. In DNA form, the CDR3 reads TGTGCTAGTGGTTTGAACACTTTGAACACTGAAGCTTTCTTT. This chain connects TRBV12-5 to TRBJ1-1, with D unclear. V was clipped by 2 bases and J by 0 bases, with 7 bases between them. Germline loops: CDR1 LGHNT, CDR2 FRNRAP. The CDR3 covers 14 residues.

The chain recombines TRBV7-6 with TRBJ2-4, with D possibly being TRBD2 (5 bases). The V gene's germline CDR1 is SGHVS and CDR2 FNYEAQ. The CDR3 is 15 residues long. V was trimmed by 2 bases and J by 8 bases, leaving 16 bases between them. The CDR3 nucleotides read TGTGCCAGCAGCTTAATCCCCCGCCCGGGGTACATTCAGTACTTC. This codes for CASSLIPRPGYIQYF.

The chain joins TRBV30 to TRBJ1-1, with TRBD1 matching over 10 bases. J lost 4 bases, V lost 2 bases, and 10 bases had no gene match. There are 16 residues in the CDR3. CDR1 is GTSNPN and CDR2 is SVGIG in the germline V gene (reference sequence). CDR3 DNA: TGTGCCTGGAGTCCTAAGAGGACAGGGGGTGGCACTGAAGCTTTCTTT. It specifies CAWSPKRTGGGTEAFF.

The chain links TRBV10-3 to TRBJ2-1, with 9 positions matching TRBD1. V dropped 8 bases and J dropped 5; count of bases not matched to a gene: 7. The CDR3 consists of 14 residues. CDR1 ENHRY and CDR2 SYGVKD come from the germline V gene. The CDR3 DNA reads TGTGCCATCGCCGGACAGGGGAAGAACAATGAGCAGTTCTTC. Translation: CAIAGQGKNNEQFF.

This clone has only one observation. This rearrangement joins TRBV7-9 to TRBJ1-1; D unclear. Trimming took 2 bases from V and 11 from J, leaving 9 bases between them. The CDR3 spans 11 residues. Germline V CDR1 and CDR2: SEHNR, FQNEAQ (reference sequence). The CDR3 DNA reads TGTGCCAGCAGCTTACCCGCGTCGGCTTTCTTT. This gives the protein CASSLPASAFF. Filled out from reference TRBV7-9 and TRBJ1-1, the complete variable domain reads DTGVSQNPRHKITKRGQNVTFRCDPISEHNRLYWYRQTLGQGPEFLTYFQNEAQLEKSRLLSDRFSAERPKGSFSTLEIQRTEQGDSAMYLCASSLPASAFFGQGTRLTVV.

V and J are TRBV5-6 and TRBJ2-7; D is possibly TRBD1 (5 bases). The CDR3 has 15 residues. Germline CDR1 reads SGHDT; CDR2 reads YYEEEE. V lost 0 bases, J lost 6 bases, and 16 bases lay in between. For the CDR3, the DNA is TGTGCCAGCAGCTTGGTCAGGGCTCACTTTCGCGAGCAGTACTTC. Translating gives CASSLVRAHFREQYF. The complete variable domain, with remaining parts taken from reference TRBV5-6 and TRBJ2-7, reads DAGVTQSPTHLIKTRGQQVTLRCSPKSGHDTVSWYQQALGQGPQFIFQYYEEEERQRGNFPDRFSGHQFPNYSSELNVNALLLGDSALYLCASSLVRAHFREQYFGPGTRLTVT.

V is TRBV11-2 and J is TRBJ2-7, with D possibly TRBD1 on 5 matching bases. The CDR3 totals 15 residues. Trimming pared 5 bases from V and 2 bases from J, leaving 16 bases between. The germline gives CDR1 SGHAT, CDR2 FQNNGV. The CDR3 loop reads CASSPVQGYPYEQYF. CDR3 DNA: TGTGCCAGCAGCCCCGTTCAGGGATATCCCTACGAGCAGTACTTC.

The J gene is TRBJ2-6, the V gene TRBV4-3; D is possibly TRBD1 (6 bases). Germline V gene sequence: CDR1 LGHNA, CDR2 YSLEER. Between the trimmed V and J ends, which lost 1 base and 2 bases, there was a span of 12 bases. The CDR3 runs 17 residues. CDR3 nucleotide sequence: TGCGCCAGCAGCCAAGGCGCCGCAGGGGCTGGGGCCAACGTCCTGACTTTC. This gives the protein CASSQGAAGAGANVLTF.

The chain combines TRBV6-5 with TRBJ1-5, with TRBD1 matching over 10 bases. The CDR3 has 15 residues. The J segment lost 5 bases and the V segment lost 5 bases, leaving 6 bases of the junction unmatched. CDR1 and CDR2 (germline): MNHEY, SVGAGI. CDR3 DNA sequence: TGTGCCAGCAGTCGGGACAGGGGCTCCCATCAGCCCCAGCATTTT. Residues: CASSRDRGSHQPQHF.

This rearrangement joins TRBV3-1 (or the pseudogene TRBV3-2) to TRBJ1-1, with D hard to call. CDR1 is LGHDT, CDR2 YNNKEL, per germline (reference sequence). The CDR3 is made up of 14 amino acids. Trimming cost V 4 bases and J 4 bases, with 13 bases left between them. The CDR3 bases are TGTGCCAGCAGCCTGGGCGGCGGCCTCACTGAAGCTTTCTTT. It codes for CASSLGGGLTEAFF.

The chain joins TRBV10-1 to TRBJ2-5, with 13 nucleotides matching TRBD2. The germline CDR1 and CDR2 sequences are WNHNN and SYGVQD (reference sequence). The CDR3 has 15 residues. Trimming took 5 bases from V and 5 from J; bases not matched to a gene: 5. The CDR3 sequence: CASSRTSGRSETQYF. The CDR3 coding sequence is TGCGCCAGCAGTAGGACTAGCGGGAGATCGGAGACCCAGTACTTC.

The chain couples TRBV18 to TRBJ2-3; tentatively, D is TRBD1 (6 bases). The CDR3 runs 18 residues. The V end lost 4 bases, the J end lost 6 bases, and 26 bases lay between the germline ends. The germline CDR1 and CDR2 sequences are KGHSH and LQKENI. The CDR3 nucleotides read TGTGCCAGCTCACGCGCCTACACTGGACAGTTCAGAACGGATACGCAGTATTTT. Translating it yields CASSRAYTGQFRTDTQYF.

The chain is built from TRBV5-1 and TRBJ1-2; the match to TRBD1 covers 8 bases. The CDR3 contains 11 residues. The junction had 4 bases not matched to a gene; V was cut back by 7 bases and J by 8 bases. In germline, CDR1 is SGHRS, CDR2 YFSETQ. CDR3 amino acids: CASRQGRGYTF. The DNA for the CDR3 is TGCGCCAGCCGACAGGGGAGGGGCTACACCTTC.

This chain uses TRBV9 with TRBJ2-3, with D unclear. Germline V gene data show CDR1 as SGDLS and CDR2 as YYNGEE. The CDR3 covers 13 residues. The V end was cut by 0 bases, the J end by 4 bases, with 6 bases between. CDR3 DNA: TGTGCCAGCAGCGTAGACCAAGCAGATACGCAGTATTTT. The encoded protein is CASSVDQADTQYF.

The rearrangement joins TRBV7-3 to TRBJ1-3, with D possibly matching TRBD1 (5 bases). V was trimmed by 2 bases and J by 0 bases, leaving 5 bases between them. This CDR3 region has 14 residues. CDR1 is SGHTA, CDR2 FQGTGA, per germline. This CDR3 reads CASSLGGSGNTIYF. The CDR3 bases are TGTGCCAGCAGCTTAGGGGGCTCTGGAAACACCATATATTTT.

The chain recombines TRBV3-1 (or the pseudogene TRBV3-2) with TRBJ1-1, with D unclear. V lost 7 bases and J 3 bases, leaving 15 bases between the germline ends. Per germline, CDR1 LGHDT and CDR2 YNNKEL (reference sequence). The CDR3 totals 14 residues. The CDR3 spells CASTTSLGDTEAFF. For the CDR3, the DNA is TGTGCCAGCACCACGTCTTTAGGCGACACTGAAGCTTTCTTT.

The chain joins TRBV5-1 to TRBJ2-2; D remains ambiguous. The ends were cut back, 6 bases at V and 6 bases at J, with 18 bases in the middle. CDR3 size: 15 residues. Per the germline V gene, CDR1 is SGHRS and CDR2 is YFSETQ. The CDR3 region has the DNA TGCGCCAGCACCCGCCCCGACCCGGCGGCCGGGGAGCTGTTTTTT. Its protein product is CASTRPDPAAGELFF.

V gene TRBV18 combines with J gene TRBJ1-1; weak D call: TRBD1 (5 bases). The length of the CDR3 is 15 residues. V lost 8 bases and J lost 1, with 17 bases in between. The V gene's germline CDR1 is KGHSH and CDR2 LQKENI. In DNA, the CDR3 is TGTGCCAGCAACCTAGGGCAGGGCCGGAACACTGAAGCTTTCTTT. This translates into CASNLGQGRNTEAFF. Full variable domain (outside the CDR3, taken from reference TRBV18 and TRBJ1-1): NAGVMQNPRHLVRRRGQEARLRCSPMKGHSHVYWYRQLPEEGLKFMVYLQKENIIDESGMPKERFSAEFPKEGPSILRIQQVVRGDSAAYFCASNLGQGRNTEAFFGQGTRLTVV.

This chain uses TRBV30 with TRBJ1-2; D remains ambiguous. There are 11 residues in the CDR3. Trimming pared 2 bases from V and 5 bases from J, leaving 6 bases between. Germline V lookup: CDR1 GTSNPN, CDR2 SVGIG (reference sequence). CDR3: CAWSYGYGYTF. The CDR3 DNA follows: TGTGCCTGGAGTTACGGTTATGGCTACACCTTC.

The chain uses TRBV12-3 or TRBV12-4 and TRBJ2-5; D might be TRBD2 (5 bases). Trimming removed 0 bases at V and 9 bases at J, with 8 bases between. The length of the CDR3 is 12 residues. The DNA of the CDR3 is TGTGCCAGCAGTTTAGCCACGGAGGCCCAGTACTTC. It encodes CASSLATEAQYF.

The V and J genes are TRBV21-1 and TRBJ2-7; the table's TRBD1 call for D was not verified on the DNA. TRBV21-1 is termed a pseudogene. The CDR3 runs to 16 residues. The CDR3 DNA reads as TGTGCCAGCAGCAAAGTTCCCAGAACCGTCTCCTACGAGCAGTACTTC. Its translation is CASSKVPRTVSYEQYF.

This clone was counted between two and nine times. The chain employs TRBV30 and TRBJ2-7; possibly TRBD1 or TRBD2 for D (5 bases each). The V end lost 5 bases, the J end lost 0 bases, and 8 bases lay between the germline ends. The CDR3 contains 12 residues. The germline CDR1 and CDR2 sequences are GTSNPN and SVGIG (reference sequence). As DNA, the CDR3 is TGTGCCTGGGCAGGGAGCTCCTACGAGCAGTACTTC. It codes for CAWAGSSYEQYF.

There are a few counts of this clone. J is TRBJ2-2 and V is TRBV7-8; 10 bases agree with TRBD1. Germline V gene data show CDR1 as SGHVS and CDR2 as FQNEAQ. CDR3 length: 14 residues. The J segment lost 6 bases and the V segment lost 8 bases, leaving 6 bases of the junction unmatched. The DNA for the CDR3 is TGTGCCAGCGAACGTGGACAGGGGGCCGGGGAGCTGTTTTTT. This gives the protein CASERGQGAGELFF. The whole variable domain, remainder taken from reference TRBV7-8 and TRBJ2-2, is GAGVSQSPRYKVAKRGQDVALRCDPISGHVSLFWYQQALGQGPEFLTYFQNEAQLDKSGLPSDRFFAERPEGSVSTLKIQRTQQEDSAVYLCASERGQGAGELFFGEGSRLTVL.

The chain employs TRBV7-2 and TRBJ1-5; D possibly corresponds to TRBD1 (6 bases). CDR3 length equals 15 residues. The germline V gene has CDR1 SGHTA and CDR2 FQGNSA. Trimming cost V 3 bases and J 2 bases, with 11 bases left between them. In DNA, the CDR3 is TGTGCCAGCAGCTTTCAGGGGTTTGGCAATCAGCCCCAGCATTTT. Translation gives CASSFQGFGNQPQHF.

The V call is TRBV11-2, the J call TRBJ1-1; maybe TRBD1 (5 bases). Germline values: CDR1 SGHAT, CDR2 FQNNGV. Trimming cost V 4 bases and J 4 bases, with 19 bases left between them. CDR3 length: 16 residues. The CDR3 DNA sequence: TGTGCCAGCAGCTCCCGTATTGACAGAATTGGCACTGAAGCTTTCTTT. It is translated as CASSSRIDRIGTEAFF.

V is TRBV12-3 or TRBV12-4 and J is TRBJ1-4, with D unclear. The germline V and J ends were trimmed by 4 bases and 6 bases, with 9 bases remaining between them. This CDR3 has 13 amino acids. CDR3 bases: TGTGCCAGCAGTTATGGAGGGTATGAAAAACTGTTTTTT. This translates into CASSYGGYEKLFF.

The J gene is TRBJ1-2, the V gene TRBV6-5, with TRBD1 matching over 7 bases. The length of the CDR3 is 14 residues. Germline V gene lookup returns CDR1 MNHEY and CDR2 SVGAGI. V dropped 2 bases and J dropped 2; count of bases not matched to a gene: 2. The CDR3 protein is CASSYRQGNYGYTF. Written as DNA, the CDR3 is TGTGCCAGCAGTTACCGACAGGGAAACTATGGCTACACCTTC.

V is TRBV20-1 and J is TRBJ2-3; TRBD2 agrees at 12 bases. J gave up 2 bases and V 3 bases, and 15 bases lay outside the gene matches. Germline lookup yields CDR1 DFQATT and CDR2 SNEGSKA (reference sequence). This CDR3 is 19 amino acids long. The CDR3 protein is CSASPGLAGFLSTTDTQYF. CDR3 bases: TGCAGTGCTAGTCCAGGACTAGCGGGATTTTTGTCGACCACAGATACGCAGTATTTT.

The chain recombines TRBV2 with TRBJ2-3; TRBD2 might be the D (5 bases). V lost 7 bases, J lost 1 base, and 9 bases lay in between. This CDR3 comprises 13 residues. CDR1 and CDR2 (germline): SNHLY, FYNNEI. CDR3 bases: TGTGCCAGCATGACGAGGGGCACAGATACGCAGTATTTT. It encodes CASMTRGTDTQYF.

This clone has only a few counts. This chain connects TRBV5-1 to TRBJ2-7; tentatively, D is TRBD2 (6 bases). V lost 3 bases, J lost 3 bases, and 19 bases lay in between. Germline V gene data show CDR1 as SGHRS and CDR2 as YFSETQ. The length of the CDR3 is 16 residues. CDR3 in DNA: TGCGCCAGCAGCTGGGGAGGTGCGGTGCAATTCTACGAGCAGTACTTC. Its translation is CASSWGGAVQFYEQYF.

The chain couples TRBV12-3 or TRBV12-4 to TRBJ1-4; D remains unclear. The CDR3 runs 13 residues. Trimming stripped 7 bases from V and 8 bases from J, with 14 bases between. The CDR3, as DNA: TGTGCCAGCACCAAAACGGACGGAGAAAAACTGTTTTTT. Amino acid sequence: CASTKTDGEKLFF.

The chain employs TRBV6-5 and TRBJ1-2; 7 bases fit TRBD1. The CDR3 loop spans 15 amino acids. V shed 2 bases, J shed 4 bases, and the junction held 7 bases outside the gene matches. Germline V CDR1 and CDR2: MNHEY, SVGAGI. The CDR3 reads CASSYIAGGVYGYTF. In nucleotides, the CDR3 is TGTGCCAGCAGTTACATTGCAGGGGGTGTCTATGGCTACACCTTC.